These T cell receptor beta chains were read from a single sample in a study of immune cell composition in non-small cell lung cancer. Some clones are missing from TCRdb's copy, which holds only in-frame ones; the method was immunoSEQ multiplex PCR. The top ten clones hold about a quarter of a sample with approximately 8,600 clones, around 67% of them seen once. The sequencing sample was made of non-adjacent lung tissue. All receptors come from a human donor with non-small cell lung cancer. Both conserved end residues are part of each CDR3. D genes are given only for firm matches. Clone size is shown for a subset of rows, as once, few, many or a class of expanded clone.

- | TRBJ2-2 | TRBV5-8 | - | TGTGCCAGCAGCTTGTCGAGCGTTCGCGGCACCGGGGAGCTGTTTTTT | CASSLSSVRGTGELFF
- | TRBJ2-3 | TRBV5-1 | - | TGCGCCAGCAGCCCCCGCCAGGAGGGAGATACGCAGTATTTT | CASSPRQEGDTQYF
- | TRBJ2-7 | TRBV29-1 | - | TGCAGCGTCGACAGCCCCGAGGTAGGCGAGCAGTACTTC | CSVDSPEVGEQYF
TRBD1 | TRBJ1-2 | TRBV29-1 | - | TGCAGCGTCGCTCTCCCGACAGGGAACTATGGCTACACCTTC | CSVALPTGNYGYTF
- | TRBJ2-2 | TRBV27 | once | TGTGCCAGCAGTTTAGGCCGATCCGGGACACCAAACACCGGGGAGCTGTTTTTT | CASSLGRSGTPNTGELFF
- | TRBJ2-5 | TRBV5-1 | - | TGCGCCAGCAGCTTGAGTACGGGGAGAGGTTCAGAGACCCAGTACTTC | CASSLSTGRGSETQYF
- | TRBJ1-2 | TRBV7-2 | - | TGTGCCAGCAGCTTACTCGCGGCAGGGGTGGGCTACACCTTC | CASSLLAAGVGYTF
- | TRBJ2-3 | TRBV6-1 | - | TGTGCCAGCAGGCTCCAGGGAGATACGCAGTATTTT | CASRLQGDTQYF
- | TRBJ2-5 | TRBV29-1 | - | TGCAGCGTTGAAGGGGCGGGGAACCAAGAGACCCAGTACTTC | CSVEGAGNQETQYF
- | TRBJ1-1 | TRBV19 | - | TGTGCCAGTAGTATAGCCCCTGGGCTCCAAGGCGAAGCTTTCTTT | CASSIAPGLQGEAFF
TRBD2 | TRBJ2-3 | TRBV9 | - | TGTGCCAGCAGCGTAGTCGGGGGGGACGCAGATACGCAGTATTTT | CASSVVGGDADTQYF
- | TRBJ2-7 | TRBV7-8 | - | TGTGCCAGCACCCCCCCTAGGGGGGGCCTAAAAGGGGAGCAGTACTTC | CASTPPRGGLKGEQYF
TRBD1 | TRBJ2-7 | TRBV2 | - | TGTGCCAGCAGTCCCGGACAGGGGGCCCACGAGCAGTACTTC | CASSPGQGAHEQYF
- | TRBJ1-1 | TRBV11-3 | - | TGTGCCAGCAGCTCGATGGGGCGTAATACTGAAGCTTTCTTT | CASSSMGRNTEAFF
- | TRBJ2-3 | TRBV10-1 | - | TGCGCCAGCAGTGAGACCGGGAAGTCAGATGATACGCAGTATTTT | CASSETGKSDDTQYF
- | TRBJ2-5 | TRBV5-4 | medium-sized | TGTGCCAGCAGCTTGGGTCCCCCGGCGGGCCAAGAGACCCAGTACTTC | CASSLGPPAGQETQYF
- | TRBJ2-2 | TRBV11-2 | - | TGTGCCAGCAGGGTGTTCGGATTGAGGACCGGGGAGCTGTTTTTT | CASRVFGLRTGELFF
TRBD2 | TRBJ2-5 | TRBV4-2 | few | TGTGCCAGCAGCCAAGGAGACGGGGGGGCCGTAGAGACCCAGTACTTC | CASSQGDGGAVETQYF
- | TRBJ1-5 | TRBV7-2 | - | TGTGCCAGCAGCTTTCGGGGGGGCAATCAGCCCCAGCATTTT | CASSFRGGNQPQHF
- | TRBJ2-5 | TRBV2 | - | TGTGCCAGCAGAACATCCCAGGGAAAGGAGACCCAGTACTTC | CASRTSQGKETQYF
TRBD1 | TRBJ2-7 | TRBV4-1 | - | TGCGCCAGCAGCCATACGACAGGGGACTACGAGCAGTACTTC | CASSHTTGDYEQYF
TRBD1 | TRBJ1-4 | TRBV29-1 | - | TGCAGCGTTGTGGGGGGACAGGTAACCTTTAATGAAAAACTGTTTTTT | CSVVGGQVTFNEKLFF
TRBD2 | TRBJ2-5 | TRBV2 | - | TGTGCCAGCAGTGAGGCTAGCGGGGGCTTAGGGACCCAGTACTTC | CASSEASGGLGTQYF
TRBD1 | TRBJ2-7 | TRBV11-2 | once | TGTGCCAGCAGCTTAGCCACAGGGGGCTACGAGCAGTACTTC | CASSLATGGYEQYF
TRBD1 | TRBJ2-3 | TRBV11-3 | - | TGTGCCAGCAGCTTAGGTTTGAAGGGGGCAACAGATACGCAGTATTTT | CASSLGLKGATDTQYF
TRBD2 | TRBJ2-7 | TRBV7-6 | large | TGTGCCAGCAGCTTAGCTAGCGGGGACCTCCGGGGCGAGCAGTACTTC | CASSLASGDLRGEQYF
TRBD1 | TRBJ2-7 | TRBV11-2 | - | TGTGCCAGCAGCCCCTACCGGGACAGGGTGGGCTACGAGCAGTACTTC | CASSPYRDRVGYEQYF